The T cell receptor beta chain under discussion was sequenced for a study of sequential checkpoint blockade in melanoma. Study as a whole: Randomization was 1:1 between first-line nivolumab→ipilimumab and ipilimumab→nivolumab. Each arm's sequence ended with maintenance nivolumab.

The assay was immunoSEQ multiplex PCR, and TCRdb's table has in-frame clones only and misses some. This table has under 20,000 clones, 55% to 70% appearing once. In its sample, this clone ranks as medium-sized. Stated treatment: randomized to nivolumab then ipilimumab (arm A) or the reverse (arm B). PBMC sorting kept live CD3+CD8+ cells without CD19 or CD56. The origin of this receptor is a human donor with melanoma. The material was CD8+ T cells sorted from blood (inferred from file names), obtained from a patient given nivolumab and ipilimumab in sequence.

The CDR3 region has the DNA TGTGCCAGCAGCGTCGCTAGCGGGAGCTCCTACGAGCAGTACTTC. This gives the protein CASSVASGSSYEQYF. V usage is TRBV7-6 and J usage is TRBJ2-7; TRBD2 matches 10 bases. The length of the CDR3 is 15 residues. Unmatched junction bases numbered 4, after V lost 5 bases and J lost 0 bases. CDR1 and CDR2 (germline): SGHVS, FNYEAQ.